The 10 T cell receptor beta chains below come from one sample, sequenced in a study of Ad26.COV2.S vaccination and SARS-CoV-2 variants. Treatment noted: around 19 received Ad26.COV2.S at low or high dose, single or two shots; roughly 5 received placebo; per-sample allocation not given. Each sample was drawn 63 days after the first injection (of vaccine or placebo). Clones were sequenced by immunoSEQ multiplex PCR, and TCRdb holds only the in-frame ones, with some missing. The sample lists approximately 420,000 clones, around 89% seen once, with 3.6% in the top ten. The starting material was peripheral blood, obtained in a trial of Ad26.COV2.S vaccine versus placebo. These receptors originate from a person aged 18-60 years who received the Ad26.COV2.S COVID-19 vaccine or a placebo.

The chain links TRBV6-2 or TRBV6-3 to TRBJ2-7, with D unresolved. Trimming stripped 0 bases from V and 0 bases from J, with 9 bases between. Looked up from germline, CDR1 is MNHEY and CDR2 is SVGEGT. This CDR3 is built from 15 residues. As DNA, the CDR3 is TGTGCCAGCAGTTACTCTGACGGAGTCTCCTACGAGCAGTACTTC. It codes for CASSYSDGVSYEQYF.

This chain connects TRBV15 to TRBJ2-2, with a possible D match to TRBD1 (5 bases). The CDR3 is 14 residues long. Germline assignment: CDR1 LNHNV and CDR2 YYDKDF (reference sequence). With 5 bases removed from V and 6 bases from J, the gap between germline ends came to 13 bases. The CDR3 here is CATSPRRVPGELFF. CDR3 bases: TGTGCCACCAGCCCTCGCAGGGTTCCCGGGGAGCTGTTTTTT. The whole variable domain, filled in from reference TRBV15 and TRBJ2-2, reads DAMVIQNPRYQVTQFGKPVTLSCSQTLNHNVMYWYQQKSSQAPKLLFHYYDKDFNNEADTPDNFQSRRPNTSFCFLDIRSPGLGDTAMYLCATSPRRVPGELFFGEGSRLTVL.

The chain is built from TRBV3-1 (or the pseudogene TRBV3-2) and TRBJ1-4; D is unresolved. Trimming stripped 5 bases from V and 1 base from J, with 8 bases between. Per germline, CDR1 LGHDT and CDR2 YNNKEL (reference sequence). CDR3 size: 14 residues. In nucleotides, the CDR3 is TGTGCCAGCAGCAGCTGGGGAACTAATGAAAAACTGTTTTTT. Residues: CASSSWGTNEKLFF.

Written as DNA, the CDR3 is TGTGCCAGCAGCTTGGGACTAGGTATCCAAGAGACCCAGTACTTC. Residues: CASSLGLGIQETQYF. The genes are TRBV5-5 and TRBJ2-5; tentatively, D is TRBD2 (6 bases). Germline values: CDR1 SGHKS, CDR2 YYEKEE (reference sequence). The CDR3 runs to 15 residues. Trimming cost V 0 bases and J 1 base, with 10 bases left between them.

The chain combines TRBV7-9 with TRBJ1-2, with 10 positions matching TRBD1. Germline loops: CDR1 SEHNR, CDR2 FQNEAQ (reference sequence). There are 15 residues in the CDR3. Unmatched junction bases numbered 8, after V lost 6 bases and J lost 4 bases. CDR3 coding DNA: TGTGCCAGCAGAGAGGGGACAGGGGTTCCCTATGGCTACACCTTC. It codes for CASREGTGVPYGYTF.

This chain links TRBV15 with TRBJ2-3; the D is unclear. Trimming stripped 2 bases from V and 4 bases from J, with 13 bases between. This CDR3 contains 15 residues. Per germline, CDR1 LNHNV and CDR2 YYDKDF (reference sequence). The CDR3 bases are TGTGCCACCAGCAGATCCCCGGCTCGATCAGATACGCAGTATTTT. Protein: CATSRSPARSDTQYF.

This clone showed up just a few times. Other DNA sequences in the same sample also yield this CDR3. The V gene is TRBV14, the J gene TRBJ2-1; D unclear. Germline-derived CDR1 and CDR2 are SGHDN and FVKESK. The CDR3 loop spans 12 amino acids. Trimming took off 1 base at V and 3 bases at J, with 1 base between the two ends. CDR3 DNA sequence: TGTGCCAGCAGCCAAGTCTACAATGAGCAGTTCTTC. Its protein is CASSQVYNEQFF.

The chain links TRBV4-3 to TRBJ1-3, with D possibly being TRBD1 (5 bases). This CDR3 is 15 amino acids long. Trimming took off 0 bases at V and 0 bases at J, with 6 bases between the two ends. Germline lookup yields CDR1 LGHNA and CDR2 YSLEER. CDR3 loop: CASSQERGSGNTIYF. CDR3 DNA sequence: TGCGCCAGCAGCCAAGAGAGGGGCTCTGGAAACACCATATATTTT.

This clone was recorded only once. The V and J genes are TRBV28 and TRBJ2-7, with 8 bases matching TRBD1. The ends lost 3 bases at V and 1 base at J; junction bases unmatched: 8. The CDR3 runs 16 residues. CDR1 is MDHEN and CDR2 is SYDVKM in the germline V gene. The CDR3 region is CASSFPQGTGSYEQYF. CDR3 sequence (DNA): TGTGCCAGCAGTTTCCCTCAGGGGACAGGATCCTACGAGCAGTACTTC.

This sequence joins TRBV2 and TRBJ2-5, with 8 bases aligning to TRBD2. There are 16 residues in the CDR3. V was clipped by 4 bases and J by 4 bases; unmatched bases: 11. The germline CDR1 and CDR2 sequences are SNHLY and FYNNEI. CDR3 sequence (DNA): TGTGCCAGCAGTGGGGCCGTAGCGGGGACCCGAGAGACCCAGTACTTC. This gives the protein CASSGAVAGTRETQYF.